This T cell receptor beta chain was obtained from a study of shared clonotypes between healthy human individuals. Study-level results: An effect of sequencing depth on clonotype sharing among donors was expected. A reduction in generation probabilities was seen for non-shared clonotypes relative to those shared by all four donors.

Method: immunoSEQ multiplex PCR; TCRdb's copy keeps in-frame clones and lacks some. The table records 2 million or so clones, about 95% of them present only once. Positively selected for CCR7, the CD45RO-negative cells used as naive CD8 cells excluded terminally differentiated effector memory CD45RA+ cells. Deletions cut 10 bases from V and 0 bases from J, with 10 bases between. The CDR3 length is 12 residues. In germline, CDR1 is SNHLY, CDR2 FYNNEI. Turning to this clone: What it binds is not known. Within the sample, other DNA sequences also encode this same CDR3.

Sequenced sample: naive CD8+ T cells sorted from blood. This sequence was found in a man between 18 and 35 years old in good health. J is TRBJ2-7 and V is TRBV2, with a weak D call TRBD1 (6 bases). The CDR3 reads CAILDSSYEQYF. The CDR3 bases are TGTGCCATACTGGACAGCTCCTACGAGCAGTACTTC.